The 27 T cell receptor beta chains in this list originate from one sample, sequenced in a study of T cell repertoires in cytomegalovirus infection (dated 2019 in TCRdb). For sequencing, an Illumina HiSeq 1500 was employed. TCRdb redid the processing of the public reads, applying fastp at Q25 and MiXCR, and retained in-frame beta chains. Each record represents a unique CDR3 protein, reported with the most common genes and DNA among its rows. Present in this sample are roughly 640,000 distinct CDR3 sequences, approximately 24% of which were seen just once. The ten biggest clones cover 7.5% to 9% of the sample. Sequenced sample: CD8+ T cells from PBMCs. These receptor sequences come from a human donor in good health (CMV status not recorded). Some clones in this sample may be carry-over from other donors' samples.

This sequence joins TRBV2 and TRBJ2-2; TRBD1 matches 8 bases. The germline V gene has CDR1 SNHLY and CDR2 FYNNEI. The CDR3 covers 17 residues. The junction had 10 bases not matched to a gene; V was cut back by 6 bases and J by 1 base. The CDR3 is CASSPTGTGVNTGELFF. The CDR3, as DNA: TGTGCCAGCAGCCCGACCGGGACAGGTGTGAACACCGGGGAGCTGTTTTTT.

This clonotype was found many times. This chain connects TRBV10-3 to TRBJ2-1, with a weak D call TRBD2 (7 bases). Trimming stripped 4 bases from V and 10 bases from J, with 11 bases between. Germline V CDR1 and CDR2: ENHRY, SYGVKD. The CDR3 has 12 amino acids. DNA for the CDR3: TGTGCCATCAGTGTGGGGGGGGCCGAGCAGTTCTTC. Translated: CAISVGGAEQFF.

The chain carries TRBV28 and TRBJ2-5; TRBD2 aligns across 15 bases. V was pared by 5 bases and J by 1 base, with 8 bases of the junction left unmatched. CDR3 length: 18 residues. Looked up from germline, CDR1 is MDHEN and CDR2 is SYDVKM. The CDR3 coding sequence is TGTGCCAGCAGTGTTGGACTAGCGGGGGGGACGTCCCAAGAGACCCAGTACTTC. Translation gives CASSVGLAGGTSQETQYF.

The rearrangement joins TRBV3-1 to TRBJ2-7; D perhaps matches TRBD2 (5 bases). Trimming stripped 0 bases from V and 3 bases from J, with 21 bases between. Per germline, CDR1 LGHDT and CDR2 YNNKEL (reference sequence). The CDR3 has 18 residues. This CDR3 is CASSQDRGLWQDNYEQYF. The CDR3 DNA reads TGTGCCAGCAGCCAAGATCGAGGGCTTTGGCAGGATAACTACGAGCAGTACTTC.

This clonotype turned up a few times. This chain uses TRBV6-5 with TRBJ2-7; D ambiguous. V was trimmed by 0 bases and J by 0 bases, leaving 6 bases between them. CDR3 size: 14 residues. CDR1 and CDR2 from the germline V gene are MNHEY and SVGAGI. The CDR3 protein is CASSYSRASYEQYF. DNA of the CDR3: TGTGCCAGCAGTTACTCAAGAGCCTCCTACGAGCAGTACTTC.

The rearrangement uses TRBV12-3 or TRBV12-4 and TRBJ1-2; TRBD1 agrees at 7 bases. The CDR3 covers 15 residues. After removal of 6 bases from V and 0 bases from J, the junction contained 7 bases not matched to a gene. The CDR3 region is CASSPIDRANYGYTF. The CDR3 DNA follows: TGTGCCAGCAGCCCTATCGACAGGGCTAACTATGGCTACACCTTC.

The chain links TRBV7-9 to TRBJ1-2; D remains ambiguous. The CDR3 length is 14 residues. V was cut by 4 bases and J by 2 bases, with 11 bases left in between. Germline lookup yields CDR1 SEHNR and CDR2 FQNEAQ (reference sequence). The CDR3 is CASSSHSSNYGYTF. In DNA, the CDR3 is TGTGCCAGCAGCTCCCACAGTTCAAACTATGGCTACACCTTC.

There are many counts of this clonotype. The rearrangement links TRBV7-2 to TRBJ1-2; D not resolved. The V end lost 1 base, the J end lost 5 bases, and 11 bases lay between the germline ends. The CDR3 length is 14 residues. Germline V CDR1 and CDR2: SGHTA, FQGNSA. In DNA, the CDR3 is TGTGCCAGCAGCTTAGTCAGGAACTCGTATGGCTACACCTTC. It translates to CASSLVRNSYGYTF. Supplemented by reference TRBV7-2 and TRBJ1-2, the full variable domain reads GAGVSQSPSNKVTEKGKDVELRCDPISGHTALYWYRQSLGQGLEFLIYFQGNSAPDKSGLPSDRFSAERTGGSVSTLTIQRTQQEDSAVYLCASSLVRNSYGYTFGSGTRLTVV.

In its sample, this clonotype was seen a few times. J is TRBJ2-2 and V is TRBV20-1, with D possibly being TRBD2 (6 bases). With 0 bases removed from V and 1 base from J, the gap between germline ends came to 18 bases. Germline V gene sequence: CDR1 DFQATT, CDR2 SNEGSKA (reference sequence). The CDR3 covers 18 residues. CDR3 nucleotides: TGCAGTGCTAGAGATTCCCCGAAGCGGGTGAAGAACACCGGGGAGCTGTTTTTT. Amino acid sequence: CSARDSPKRVKNTGELFF.

This clonotype has just a few counts. The V and J genes are TRBV20-1 and TRBJ1-2; tentatively, D is TRBD1 (5 bases). CDR3 size: 17 residues. Germline-derived CDR1 and CDR2 are DFQATT and SNEGSKA (reference sequence). Trimming shortened V by 4 bases and J by 1 base, and 22 bases separated the two germline ends. CDR3 nucleotides: TGCAGTGCTAAGGCGGGGGGATCAACTGCAATTAACTATGGCTACACCTTC. This gives the protein CSAKAGGSTAINYGYTF.

This clonotype was recorded once. A read error may account for a junction end that differs from germline. The J gene is TRBJ1-2, the V gene TRBV14; no clear D gene. The CDR3 totals 18 residues. Germline V gene lookup returns CDR1 SGHDN and CDR2 FVKESK. CDR3 sequence (DNA): TGTGCCAGCAGCCAAGTGCATCCGCGTACACAAAATGTCTATAGCTACACCTTC. It encodes CASSQVHPRTQNVYSYTF.

V and J are TRBV6-1 and TRBJ2-1, with D unclear. V was cut by 0 bases and J by 1 base, with 10 bases left in between. Germline V gene sequence: CDR1 MNHNS, CDR2 SASEGT. The CDR3 sequence is 16 residues long. CDR3 in amino acids: CASSEALRQSYNEQFF. The CDR3 DNA follows: TGTGCCAGCAGTGAAGCGCTTCGACAATCCTACAATGAGCAGTTCTTC.

The chain couples TRBV7-9 to TRBJ1-2; 10 nucleotides align to TRBD1. With 1 base clipped from V and 7 bases from J, the junction kept 9 bases outside the gene matches. Germline CDR1 reads SEHNR; CDR2 reads FQNEAQ (reference sequence). The CDR3 has 16 amino acids. For the CDR3, the DNA is TGTGCCAGCAGCTTAGGTCGGACAGGGGGTTCTTTTGGCTACACCTTC. This encodes CASSLGRTGGSFGYTF.

A note on this clonotype: Given a much more abundant clone one base away, this may be a read error. The chain couples TRBV7-9 to TRBJ1-6; 8 bases map to TRBD1. The CDR3 is made up of 15 amino acids. The V gene's germline CDR1 is SEHNR and CDR2 FQNEAQ (reference sequence). CDR3 coding DNA: TGTGCCAGCAGCACGACAGGGGTGTATAATTCACCCATCCACTTT. Protein: CASSTTGVYNSPIHF.

Note on this clonotype: One junction end does not reproduce the germline sequence, and a read error may be involved. The V and J genes are TRBV14 and TRBJ2-5; maybe TRBD1 (6 bases). Germline V gives CDR1 SGHDN, CDR2 FVKESK. The CDR3 extends over 16 amino acids. Here the CDR3 DNA reads TGTACCAGCAGCCAAGATTTGCAGGGGCGCTGGGAGACCCAGTACTTC. It translates to CTSSQDLQGRWETQYF. The full variable domain, rest sourced from reference TRBV14 and TRBJ2-5, is EAGVTQFPSHSVIEKGQTVTLRCDPISGHDNLYWYRRVMGKEIKFLLHFVKESKQDESGMPNNRFLAERTGGTYSTLKVQPAELEDSGVYFCTSSQDLQGRWETQYFGPGTRLLVL.

V is TRBV5-6 and J is TRBJ2-7; TRBD2 might be the D (6 bases). The CDR3 consists of 15 residues. Per germline, CDR1 SGHDT and CDR2 YYEEEE. V lost 0 bases to trimming and J lost 5 bases, with 15 bases between them. The CDR3 sequence: CASSLEGYWGDEQYV. Written as DNA, the CDR3 is TGTGCCAGCAGCTTGGAGGGCTATTGGGGGGACGAGCAGTACGTC.

This clonotype showed up many times. CDR3 region: CASSPGTLGTDTQYF. In nucleotides, the CDR3 is TGTGCCAGCAGCCCCGGGACCTTGGGGACAGATACGCAGTATTTT. The chain combines TRBV27 with TRBJ2-3, with D perhaps matching TRBD1 or TRBD2 (5 bases each). The CDR3 consists of 15 residues. V gave up 6 bases and J gave up 3 bases, with 16 bases separating them. Germline loops: CDR1 MNHEY, CDR2 SMNVEV (reference sequence).

This clonotype appeared many times. The rearrangement links TRBV6-5 to TRBJ1-2; TRBD1 might be the D (6 bases). Per the germline V gene, CDR1 is MNHEY and CDR2 is SVGAGI. Trimming shortened V by 4 bases and J by 2 bases, and 11 bases separated the two germline ends. This CDR3 contains 14 residues. CDR3 residues: CASSSYRENYGYTF. The CDR3 nucleotides read TGTGCCAGCAGTTCCTACAGGGAGAACTATGGCTACACCTTC.

This clonotype occurred a few times. The chain has TRBV5-1 and TRBJ1-1; D not certain. Trimming cost V 2 bases and J 0 bases, with 8 bases left between them. The germline V gene has CDR1 SGHRS and CDR2 YFSETQ. This CDR3 has 14 amino acids. CDR3 loop: CASSFTHLNTEAFF. The DNA for the CDR3 is TGCGCCAGCAGCTTCACTCATCTGAACACTGAAGCTTTCTTT. The full variable domain, completed using reference TRBV5-1 and TRBJ1-1, is KAGVTQTPRYLIKTRGQQVTLSCSPISGHRSVSWYQQTPGQGLQFLFEYFSETQRNKGNFPGRFSGRQFSNSRSEMNVSTLELGDSALYLCASSFTHLNTEAFFGQGTRLTVV.

There are a few counts of this clonotype. The rearrangement joins TRBV28 to TRBJ2-1; TRBD1 agrees at 7 bases. V was clipped by 5 bases and J by 16 bases; unmatched bases: 17. This CDR3 contains 14 residues. Germline CDR1 and CDR2: MDHEN and SYDVKM. The CDR3 loop is CASSPRQGFIGSFF. CDR3 DNA sequence: TGTGCCAGCAGTCCTCGACAGGGATTTATAGGCAGTTTCTTC. Combining the CDR3 with reference TRBV28 and TRBJ2-1 gives the whole variable domain DVKVTQSSRYLVKRTGEKVFLECVQDMDHENMFWYRQDPGLGLRLIYFSYDVKMKEKGDIPEGYSVSREKKERFSLILESASTNQTSMYLCASSPRQGFIGSFFGPGTRLTVL.

This clonotype was seen more than once but under ten times. The chain joins TRBV23-1 to TRBJ2-2; TRBD2 might be the D (6 bases). TRBV23-1 falls under the ORF class, with uncertain function. The CDR3 sequence is 22 residues long. V lost 3 bases and J 5 bases, leaving 34 bases between the germline ends. The CDR3 spells CASSHHGNGTEVFPEETGELFF. The DNA for the CDR3 is TGCGCCAGCAGTCATCATGGGAACGGGACTGAGGTCTTCCCAGAGGAGACCGGGGAGCTGTTTTTT.

This clonotype occurred a few times. The chain links TRBV2 to TRBJ1-2; D gene unclear. V dropped 6 bases and J dropped 2 bases, with 10 bases sitting between them. CDR3 size: 13 residues. CDR1 is SNHLY, CDR2 FYNNEI, per germline. The CDR3 loop is CASSDWENYGYTF. Written as DNA, the CDR3 is TGTGCCAGCAGCGACTGGGAGAACTATGGCTACACCTTC.

The genes are TRBV28 and TRBJ2-1; TRBD2 agrees at 10 bases. V was pared by 2 bases and J by 3 bases, with 4 bases of the junction left unmatched. The CDR3 loop spans 16 amino acids. CDR1 and CDR2 (germline): MDHEN, SYDVKM. The CDR3 reads CASSLLLAGDYNEQFF. The CDR3, as DNA: TGTGCCAGCAGTTTACTTCTAGCGGGGGACTACAATGAGCAGTTCTTC.

The CDR3 sequence: CASSLWTSSGELFF. CDR3 bases: TGTGCCAGCAGCCTTTGGACTAGCAGCGGGGAGCTGTTTTTT. The rearrangement uses TRBV11-1 and TRBJ2-2; 8 nucleotides agree with TRBD2. Trimming took 5 bases from V and 7 from J; bases not matched to a gene: 6. The CDR3 runs to 14 residues. Germline CDR1 is SGHAT and CDR2 is FQDESV (reference sequence).

The chain uses TRBV3-1 and TRBJ2-5; TRBD1 aligns across 12 bases. CDR1 is LGHDT, CDR2 YNNKEL, per germline (reference sequence). The CDR3 totals 16 residues. The V and J ends lost 3 bases and 5 bases, in that order; junction bases with no gene match: 7. The CDR3 DNA reads TGTGCCAGCAGCCACCAGGGACAGGGGGCCAAGGAGACCCAGTACTTC. It yields the protein CASSHQGQGAKETQYF.

This clonotype was recorded many times. This chain connects TRBV9 to TRBJ2-5, with a possible D match to TRBD2 (6 bases). Germline lookup yields CDR1 SGDLS and CDR2 YYNGEE. This CDR3 comprises 14 residues. V lost 3 bases and J 1 base, leaving 10 bases between the germline ends. Written as DNA, the CDR3 is TGTGCCAGCAGCGCCCGGGACTTCCAAGAGACCCAGTACTTC. As protein: CASSARDFQETQYF.

This clonotype was seen ten or more times. V gene TRBV6-2 or TRBV6-3 combines with J gene TRBJ1-3; possible D gene TRBD1, 5 bases. The V end was cut by 2 bases, the J end by 6 bases, with 17 bases between. Per germline, CDR1 MNHEY and CDR2 SVGEGT. The CDR3 extends over 16 amino acids. Here the CDR3 DNA reads TGTGCCAGCAGTTACCTGTCAACCGGGACCGAAAACACCATATATTTT. As protein: CASSYLSTGTENTIYF.